This passage covers 8 T cell receptor beta chains from one sample sequenced in a study of T-cell memory formation after mild COVID-19. One entry per CDR3 protein results from TCRdb running MiXCR on the 5' RACE reads. The data hold more than 250,000 distinct CDR3 sequences, with roughly 17% observed a single time. What was sequenced was PBMCs or a T cell subset sorted from them (not recorded which). These receptors were collected from a man aged 18 to 30 who had mild COVID-19 (a few samples of this study predate the infection). Cell type and time point are not known.

The V and J genes are TRBV20-1 and TRBJ1-2; D might be TRBD1 (5 bases). Germline CDR1 and CDR2: DFQATT and SNEGSKA (reference sequence). With 3 bases removed from V and 1 base from J, the gap between germline ends came to 12 bases. The CDR3 is 14 residues long. The CDR3 nucleotides read TGCAGTGCTAGTCACGGGGGGTTTAACTATGGCTACACCTTC. Protein: CSASHGGFNYGYTF.

The V call is TRBV7-9, the J call TRBJ1-1; a possible D gene is TRBD1 (5 bases). V was shortened by 1 base and J by 0 bases, with 12 bases between the two germline ends. The CDR3 has 16 amino acids. Germline CDR1 reads SEHNR; CDR2 reads FQNEAQ (reference sequence). In DNA form, the CDR3 reads TGTGCCAGCAGCTTAGGACAGACTACGATGAACACTGAAGCTTTCTTT. This encodes CASSLGQTTMNTEAFF. Together with reference TRBV7-9 and TRBJ1-1, the CDR3 gives the full variable domain: DTGVSQNPRHKITKRGQNVTFRCDPISEHNRLYWYRQTLGQGPEFLTYFQNEAQLEKSRLLSDRFSAERPKGSFSTLEIQRTEQGDSAMYLCASSLGQTTMNTEAFFGQGTRLTVV.

This clonotype occurred a few times. The chain links TRBV7-3 to TRBJ1-5; 8 nucleotides agree with TRBD1. The CDR3 has 15 residues. Germline CDR1 is SGHTA and CDR2 is FQGTGA. V lost 4 bases to trimming and J lost 6 bases; unmatched junction nucleotides: 8. The CDR3 DNA sequence: TGTGCCAGCAGCTCCTCAGGACAGGGACCTCAGCCCCAGCATTTT. This translates into CASSSSGQGPQPQHF.

The rearrangement links TRBV5-1 to TRBJ2-5; no clear D. The V gene lost 6 bases and the J gene lost 4 bases, with 19 bases spanning the gap. Germline V gene sequence: CDR1 SGHRS, CDR2 YFSETQ. This CDR3 region has 15 residues. CDR3 region: CASTWQDGKRETQYF. CDR3 DNA: TGCGCCAGCACCTGGCAGGACGGAAAACGAGAGACCCAGTACTTC.

The chain recombines TRBV4-3 with TRBJ1-1; no firm D call. The CDR3 spans 15 residues. Germline CDR1 LGHNA, CDR2 YSLEER. Between the trimmed V and J ends, which lost 2 bases and 1 base, there was a span of 11 bases. The CDR3 coding sequence is TGCGCCAGCAGCCAATCCTATACATGGAACACTGAAGCTTTCTTT. Translating gives CASSQSYTWNTEAFF.

The chain links TRBV20-1 to TRBJ2-1; 13 bases map to TRBD2. V was clipped by 3 bases and J by 9 bases; unmatched bases: 8. The CDR3 has 15 amino acids. The germline CDR1 and CDR2 sequences are DFQATT and SNEGSKA (reference sequence). Here the CDR3 reads CSASHSTSGGTEQFF. DNA of the CDR3: TGCAGTGCTAGCCACTCGACTAGCGGGGGGACTGAGCAGTTCTTC.

This chain links TRBV7-2 with TRBJ1-3; maybe TRBD1 (5 bases). The CDR3 is made up of 14 amino acids. Germline V lookup: CDR1 SGHTA, CDR2 FQGNSA. V lost 8 bases and J 2 bases, leaving 13 bases between the germline ends. The CDR3 DNA reads as TGTGCCAGCCTTAAGGGGCTACCTGGAAACACCATATATTTT. It is translated as CASLKGLPGNTIYF. The full variable domain, in which reference TRBV7-2 and TRBJ1-3 provide the parts outside the CDR3, is GAGVSQSPSNKVTEKGKDVELRCDPISGHTALYWYRQSLGQGLEFLIYFQGNSAPDKSGLPSDRFSAERTGGSVSTLTIQRTQQEDSAVYLCASLKGLPGNTIYFGEGSWLTVV.

This clonotype came up a few times. V gene TRBV11-2 combines with J gene TRBJ1-3; D is unclear. Germline assignment: CDR1 SGHAT and CDR2 FQNNGV. The length of the CDR3 is 19 residues. V was clipped by 0 bases and J by 0 bases, with 18 bases between them. The CDR3 reads CASSLDLGSLVDSGNTIYF. CDR3 coding DNA: TGTGCCAGCAGCTTAGATCTGGGCAGTCTTGTAGACTCTGGAAACACCATATATTTT.